Each of the 18 T cell receptor beta chains below was sequenced from the same sample in a study of beta chain features in type 1 diabetes. The entirety of the isolated RNA underwent reverse transcription, so expressed TCRB transcripts were sequenced. The protocol was immunoSEQ multiplex PCR, while the TCRdb copy is restricted to in-frame clones and leaves out a portion. This sample yields 200,000 to 250,000 clones, of which about 70% are seen a single time; around 0.057% belongs to the top ten. Sequencing was done on a sample of naive CD4+ T cells from blood. The receptors were gathered from a man aged 30-40 years in good health.

The chain combines TRBV28 with TRBJ2-1, with D perhaps matching TRBD1 (5 bases). Trimming left V 3 bases short and J 2 bases short, with 5 bases between. Germline CDR1 MDHEN, CDR2 SYDVKM. The CDR3 length is 13 residues. CDR3 nucleotides: TGTGCCAGCAGTTTCAGGGCCTACAATGAGCAGTTCTTC. Protein: CASSFRAYNEQFF.

CDR3 in amino acids: CASSPVRPGYNEQFF. For the CDR3, the DNA is TGTGCCAGCAGTCCGGTCCGGCCAGGATACAATGAGCAGTTCTTC. The chain couples TRBV7-9 to TRBJ2-1; D gene unclear. The V gene lost 6 bases and the J gene lost 4 bases, with 16 bases spanning the gap. There are 15 residues in the CDR3. Germline CDR1 reads SEHNR; CDR2 reads FQNEAQ (reference sequence).

This clone was seen a few times. This rearrangement joins TRBV29-1 to TRBJ2-5; maybe TRBD1 (5 bases). The germline gives CDR1 SQVTM, CDR2 ANQGSEA. Deletions cut 5 bases from V and 3 bases from J, with 13 bases between. CDR3 length equals 13 residues. This chain's CDR3 is CSVSYRFEETQYF. DNA of the CDR3: TGCAGCGTTTCGTACAGGTTCGAAGAGACCCAGTACTTC.

Regarding this clone: Other DNA sequences in this specimen translate into the identical CDR3. This chain joins TRBV30 and TRBJ2-5; unclear D gene. V gave up 0 bases and J gave up 1 base, with 6 bases separating them. In germline, CDR1 is GTSNPN, CDR2 SVGIG (reference sequence). This CDR3 contains 13 residues. CDR3 region: CAWSVSLQETQYF. In DNA, the CDR3 is TGTGCCTGGAGTGTTAGCCTCCAAGAGACCCAGTACTTC.

In its sample, this clone was seen a few times. The chain uses TRBV30 and TRBJ2-5; D might be TRBD2 (6 bases). Germline V gene data show CDR1 as GTSNPN and CDR2 as SVGIG (reference sequence). V lost 7 bases and J 4 bases, leaving 16 bases between the germline ends. The CDR3 runs to 13 residues. The CDR3 DNA sequence: TGTGCCTTGGAGGGGCTAGCACGAGAGACCCAGTACTTC. Its protein is CALEGLARETQYF.

V and J are TRBV18 and TRBJ2-6; no clear D. Germline V gene lookup returns CDR1 KGHSH and CDR2 LQKENI. The CDR3 sequence is 14 residues long. Deletions cut 3 bases from V and 2 bases from J, with 5 bases between. CDR3 in amino acids: CASSPVAGANVLTF. The CDR3 DNA is TGTGCCAGCTCACCCGTAGCTGGGGCCAACGTCCTGACTTTC.

The chain joins TRBV4-3 to TRBJ2-2; D is ambiguous. V was trimmed by 3 bases and J by 4 bases, leaving 9 bases between them. The length of the CDR3 is 14 residues. Germline assignment: CDR1 LGHNA and CDR2 YSLEER. The CDR3 sequence: CASSQLPGTGELFF. The CDR3 bases are TGCGCCAGCAGCCAGCTACCTGGCACCGGGGAGCTGTTTTTT.

The genes are TRBV30 and TRBJ2-1; tentatively, D is TRBD1 (6 bases). The germline V gene encodes CDR1 GTSNPN and CDR2 SVGIG (reference sequence). This CDR3 spans 15 amino acids. V was cut by 3 bases and J by 4 bases, with 16 bases left in between. CDR3 sequence (DNA): TGTGCCTGGAGAAGGGGGAGCGCCACTTACAATGAGCAGTTCTTC. Encoded protein: CAWRRGSATYNEQFF.

The J gene is TRBJ2-5, the V gene TRBV7-2; 7 bases are shared with TRBD2. CDR1 and CDR2 from the germline V gene are SGHTA and FQGNSA. Losses at the gene ends were 6 bases for V and 4 bases for J; bases not matched to a gene: 8. The CDR3 is made up of 14 amino acids. The CDR3 is CASSGAGAAETQYF. The CDR3 coding sequence is TGTGCCAGCAGTGGGGCGGGAGCGGCAGAGACCCAGTACTTC.

The V call is TRBV30, the J call TRBJ2-7; TRBD2 might be the D (5 bases). With 5 bases removed from V and 6 bases from J, the gap between germline ends came to 11 bases. This CDR3 spans 11 amino acids. Germline CDR1 is GTSNPN and CDR2 is SVGIG (reference sequence). The CDR3 loop reads CAWASRGEQYF. The CDR3 coding sequence is TGTGCCTGGGCGAGTCGGGGCGAGCAGTACTTC.

Points on this clone: Within the sample, other DNA sequences also encode this same CDR3. This rearrangement joins TRBV20-1 to TRBJ1-1; no firm D call. The CDR3 length is 11 residues. In germline, CDR1 is DFQATT, CDR2 SNEGSKA (reference sequence). V was shortened by 3 bases and J by 6 bases, with 8 bases between the two germline ends. CDR3: CSASSGAEAFF. In DNA form, the CDR3 reads TGCAGTGCTAGCTCGGGCGCTGAAGCTTTCTTT.

The rearrangement uses TRBV7-2 and TRBJ2-1; possible D gene TRBD2, 6 bases. The CDR3 contains 12 residues. Germline CDR1 and CDR2: SGHTA and FQGNSA. Between the trimmed V and J ends, which lost 6 bases and 6 bases, there was a span of 9 bases. The CDR3 sequence: CASRGGANEQFF. DNA for the CDR3: TGTGCCAGCAGAGGCGGGGCCAATGAGCAGTTCTTC.

V usage is TRBV30 and J usage is TRBJ2-3; D is ambiguous. V lost 3 bases, J lost 6 bases, and 10 bases lay in between. The CDR3 has 12 residues. The germline V gene encodes CDR1 GTSNPN and CDR2 SVGIG (reference sequence). CDR3 residues: CAWSPTADTQYF. The DNA for the CDR3 is TGTGCCTGGAGCCCCACGGCGGATACGCAGTATTTT.

The genes are TRBV7-2 and TRBJ2-5; D gene uncertain. CDR1 SGHTA and CDR2 FQGNSA come from the germline V gene. Trimming pared 3 bases from V and 1 base from J, leaving 3 bases between. The CDR3 is made up of 12 amino acids. CDR3 DNA: TGTGCCAGCAGCTTCGGCCAAGAGACCCAGTACTTC. Residues: CASSFGQETQYF.

This rearrangement joins TRBV15 to TRBJ2-1; D may be TRBD1 or TRBD2 (5 bases each). The V and J ends lost 1 base and 4 bases respectively, with 8 bases between them. Germline CDR1 and CDR2: LNHNV and YYDKDF (reference sequence). This CDR3 contains 14 residues. The CDR3 DNA sequence: TGTGCCACCAGCAGAGGGGACGCGTACAATGAGCAGTTCTTC. Amino acids: CATSRGDAYNEQFF.

To note about this clone: The germline gene is not matched at one end of the junction; a read error may be the cause. This chain connects TRBV5-1 to TRBJ2-3; 10 bases map to TRBD1. The CDR3 spans 14 residues. Germline V CDR1 and CDR2: SGHRS, YFSETQ. The DNA for the CDR3 is TGCGCCAGCAGTTTGGGACAGGGGCCAGATACGCAGTATTTT. Protein product: CASSLGQGPDTQYF.

This clone occurred a few times. The genes are TRBV29-1 and TRBJ1-2, with D possibly TRBD1 on 5 matching bases. The length of the CDR3 is 12 residues. Trimming stripped 6 bases from V and 4 bases from J, with 12 bases between. Germline values: CDR1 SQVTM, CDR2 ANQGSEA. CDR3 in DNA: TGCAGCGTACTGACAGACTTCTATGGCTACACCTTC. Residues: CSVLTDFYGYTF.

This clone occurred once. The CDR3 here is CAWLGGSANEKLFF. The CDR3 bases are TGCGCCTGGTTGGGTGGTTCGGCTAATGAAAAACTGTTTTTT. The chain links TRBV23-1 to TRBJ1-4; D is unclear. TRBV23-1 is identified as an open reading frame with a role that is uncertain. The CDR3 extends over 14 amino acids. V lost 11 bases, J lost 3 bases, and 16 bases lay in between.